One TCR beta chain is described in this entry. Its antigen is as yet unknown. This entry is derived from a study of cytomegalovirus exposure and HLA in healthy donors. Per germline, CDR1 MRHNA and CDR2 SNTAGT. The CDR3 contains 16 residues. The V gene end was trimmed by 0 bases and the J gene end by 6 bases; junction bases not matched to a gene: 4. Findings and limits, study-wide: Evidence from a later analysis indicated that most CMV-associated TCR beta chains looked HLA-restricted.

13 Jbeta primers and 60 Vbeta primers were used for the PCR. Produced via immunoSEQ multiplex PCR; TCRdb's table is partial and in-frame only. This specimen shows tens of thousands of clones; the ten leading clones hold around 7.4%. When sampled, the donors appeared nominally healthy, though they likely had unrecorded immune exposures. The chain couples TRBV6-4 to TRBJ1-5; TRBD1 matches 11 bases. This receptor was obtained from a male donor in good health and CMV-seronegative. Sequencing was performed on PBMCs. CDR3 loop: CASSDSGQGGSQPQHF. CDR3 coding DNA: TGTGCCAGCAGTGACTCGGGACAGGGGGGGAGTCAGCCCCAGCATTTT.